Below, one T cell receptor beta chain is given with its context. The data stem from a study of blood T cell repertoires in COVID-19. Libraries were prepared by immunoSEQ multiplex PCR; TCRdb keeps only in-frame clonotypes and omits some of them. The sample shows just over 250,000 clones, 87% of them seen only once. V was clipped by 2 bases and J by 2 bases, with 15 bases between them. The germline V gene encodes CDR1 GTSNPN and CDR2 SVGIG (reference sequence). The CDR3 has 15 residues. This chain joins TRBV30 and TRBJ1-2, with D tentatively TRBD1 (5 bases). The clonotype comes from a woman between 50 and 59 years old with acute or convalescent COVID-19. Sequencing used peripheral blood. The CDR3 region is CAWSRRQLRNYGYTF. In nucleotides, the CDR3 is TGTGCCTGGAGTCGTCGACAGCTCAGAAACTATGGCTACACCTTC.